Listed below are T cell receptor beta chains from one sample, sequenced in a study of CD8 T cells in Susac syndrome. From the immunoSEQ multiplex PCR reads, TCRdb called clonotypes with MiXCR, one entry per CDR3 protein. The repertoire holds some 450,000 distinct CDR3 sequences, roughly 85% seen once, with about 0.1% in the top ten. The material sequenced was CD8+ T cells from PBMCs. The receptors come from a human donor with multiple sclerosis. Each CDR3 is given with its conserved first and last residue.

v_gene: TRBV5-6; j_gene: TRBJ2-3; CDR3aa: CASSPPGTVSTDTQYF
v_gene: TRBV28; j_gene: TRBJ2-7; CDR3aa: CATGPLYEQYF
v_gene: TRBV11-1; j_gene: TRBJ2-6; CDR3aa: CASSLAGNWDSVSGANVLTF
v_gene: TRBV28; j_gene: TRBJ2-1; CDR3aa: CASSLWWGDRGHNNEQFF
v_gene: TRBV4-1; j_gene: TRBJ1-2; CDR3aa: CASSQVLTGEENGYTF
v_gene: TRBV28; j_gene: TRBJ1-1; CDR3aa: CASRGRIGGHTEAFF
v_gene: TRBV7-9; j_gene: TRBJ2-7; CDR3aa: CASSPGGSGDSYEQYF
v_gene: TRBV19; j_gene: TRBJ1-5; CDR3aa: CASSPHYSNQPQHF
v_gene: TRBV29-1; j_gene: TRBJ2-2; CDR3aa: CSVERAGTNTGELFF
v_gene: TRBV27; j_gene: TRBJ2-5; CDR3aa: CAKPGNEETQYF
v_gene: TRBV5-4; j_gene: TRBJ1-4; CDR3aa: CASSLVPSVNEKLFF
v_gene: TRBV30; j_gene: TRBJ1-1; CDR3aa: CAWSGGAEAFF
v_gene: TRBV23-1; j_gene: TRBJ2-7; CDR3aa: CASTNSDYEQYF
v_gene: TRBV13; j_gene: TRBJ2-1; CDR3aa: CASAGRGSYNEQFF
v_gene: TRBV3-1; j_gene: TRBJ1-1; CDR3aa: CASSQDLPDYTEAFF
v_gene: TRBV7-9; j_gene: TRBJ2-1; CDR3aa: CALAREAYNEQFF
v_gene: TRBV4-2; j_gene: TRBJ2-7; CDR3aa: CASSPNERTAYEQYF
v_gene: TRBV5-6; j_gene: TRBJ2-1; CDR3aa: CASSLLAGESNEQFF
v_gene: TRBV29-1; j_gene: TRBJ2-7; CDR3aa: CSVEVGQHYEQYF
v_gene: TRBV4-1; j_gene: TRBJ1-2; CDR3aa: CASSQAGTEGDGYTF
v_gene: TRBV28; j_gene: TRBJ1-5; CDR3aa: CASGLGWGQNQPQHF
v_gene: TRBV6-1; j_gene: TRBJ2-1; CDR3aa: CASSEPLEQFF
v_gene: TRBV27; j_gene: TRBJ2-1; CDR3aa: CASGLMAGSNEQFF
v_gene: TRBV3-1; j_gene: TRBJ1-4; CDR3aa: CASSLGTSEKLFF
v_gene: TRBV4-1; j_gene: TRBJ2-1; CDR3aa: CASSFLSGGNEQFF
v_gene: TRBV4-1; j_gene: TRBJ2-2; CDR3aa: CASSQVDGELFF
v_gene: TRBV4-2; j_gene: TRBJ1-2; CDR3aa: CASSLGQAQGNYGYTF
v_gene: TRBV20-1; j_gene: TRBJ2-7; CDR3aa: CSARTDQQFGRDPYEQYF
v_gene: TRBV2; j_gene: TRBJ1-1; CDR3aa: CASSGSHRGTEAFF
v_gene: TRBV7-8; j_gene: TRBJ1-2; CDR3aa: CASSWGDGYTF
v_gene: TRBV19; j_gene: TRBJ2-1; CDR3aa: CASSAVSTTDNEQFF
v_gene: TRBV19; j_gene: TRBJ2-7; CDR3aa: CASSAGTGPYEQYF
v_gene: TRBV30; j_gene: TRBJ1-2; CDR3aa: CAWSVHGTGGYGYTF
v_gene: TRBV12-3/TRBV12-4; j_gene: TRBJ1-4; CDR3aa: CASRSTGGVEKLFF
v_gene: TRBV5-4; j_gene: TRBJ2-5; CDR3aa: CASSSGNTGETQYF
v_gene: TRBV29-1; j_gene: TRBJ1-1; CDR3aa: CSVNGGQVNTEAFF
v_gene: TRBV29-1; j_gene: TRBJ2-6; CDR3aa: CSVEGQGPLGANVLTF
v_gene: TRBV5-1; j_gene: TRBJ1-4; CDR3aa: CASSLGTATNEKLFF
v_gene: TRBV12-3/TRBV12-4; j_gene: TRBJ2-7; CDR3aa: CASSLRGSEQYF
v_gene: TRBV4-1; j_gene: TRBJ2-3; CDR3aa: CASSHLAGGPRFADTQYF
v_gene: TRBV6-5; j_gene: TRBJ1-1; CDR3aa: CASNPRGITEAFF
v_gene: TRBV14; j_gene: TRBJ2-1; CDR3aa: CASRSSGSSVNEQFF
v_gene: TRBV6-1; j_gene: TRBJ1-1; CDR3aa: CASTMTGDHTEAFF
v_gene: TRBV6-5; j_gene: TRBJ2-7; CDR3aa: CASSYQSSGGYEQYF
v_gene: TRBV5-1; j_gene: TRBJ1-1; CDR3aa: CASSSDGFEAFF
v_gene: TRBV7-8; j_gene: TRBJ1-2; CDR3aa: CASSSYRDRESNYGYTF
v_gene: TRBV5-5; j_gene: TRBJ2-7; CDR3aa: CASSFGKSAAYEQYF
v_gene: TRBV27; j_gene: TRBJ2-2; CDR3aa: CASSLNDQLNTGELFF
v_gene: TRBV5-6; j_gene: TRBJ2-7; CDR3aa: CASQGEEQGWNEQYF
v_gene: TRBV19; j_gene: TRBJ2-1; CDR3aa: CDAACRGLAADNREFF
v_gene: TRBV18; j_gene: TRBJ2-7; CDR3aa: CASSPPAHYEQYF
v_gene: TRBV5-1; j_gene: TRBJ1-1; CDR3aa: CASSDWGQGNAEAFF
v_gene: TRBV20-1; j_gene: TRBJ2-3; CDR3aa: CSARDRLAESTDTQYF
v_gene: TRBV28; j_gene: TRBJ2-7; CDR3aa: CASSTGLAGGSSYEQYF
v_gene: TRBV9; j_gene: TRBJ2-1; CDR3aa: CASSVGLAGPYNEQFF
v_gene: TRBV2; j_gene: TRBJ2-1; CDR3aa: CASSEMGTSGNNEQFF
v_gene: TRBV6-1; j_gene: TRBJ1-5; CDR3aa: CAVTGTALFQPQHF